This T cell receptor (beta chain) was captured by sequencing in a study of early T cells in non-severe SARS-CoV-2 infection. Overall study context: Chains were unpaired, as sequencing was done on bulk RNA from unsorted whole blood.

The length of the CDR3 is 15 residues. Per the germline V gene, CDR1 is DFQATT and CDR2 is SNEGSKA (reference sequence). The V and J ends lost 2 bases and 0 bases, in that order; junction bases with no gene match: 3. This clonotype was recorded many times. The antigen remains unidentified. TCRdb called the 5' RACE reads again in MiXCR, with one record for every CDR3 protein. The table shows 25,000 to 35,000 distinct CDR3 sequences, with roughly 5.4% occurring only once. Findings of the study overall: Matching against VDJdb likely underestimated virus-specific expansions, favoring anti-spike CD8.

This sequence joins TRBV20-1 and TRBJ2-4; 8 nucleotides match TRBD2. The clonotype comes from an adult who was a healthcare worker with PCR-confirmed SARS-CoV-2 infection or an uninfected control (not recorded which). Input material: whole blood. Here the CDR3 DNA reads TGCAGTGCTAGATCTAGCGGGTTAGCCAAAAACATTCAGTACTTC. This gives the protein CSARSSGLAKNIQYF.